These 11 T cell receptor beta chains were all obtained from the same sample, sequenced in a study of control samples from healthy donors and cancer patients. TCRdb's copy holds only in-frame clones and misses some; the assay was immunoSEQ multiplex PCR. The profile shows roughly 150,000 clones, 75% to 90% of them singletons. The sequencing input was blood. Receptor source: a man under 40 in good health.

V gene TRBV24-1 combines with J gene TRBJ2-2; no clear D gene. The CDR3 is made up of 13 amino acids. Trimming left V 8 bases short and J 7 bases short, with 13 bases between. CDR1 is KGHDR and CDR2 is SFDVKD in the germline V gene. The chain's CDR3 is CATNNGVHGELFF. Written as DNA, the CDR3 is TGTGCCACCAATAACGGTGTACACGGGGAGCTGTTTTTT.

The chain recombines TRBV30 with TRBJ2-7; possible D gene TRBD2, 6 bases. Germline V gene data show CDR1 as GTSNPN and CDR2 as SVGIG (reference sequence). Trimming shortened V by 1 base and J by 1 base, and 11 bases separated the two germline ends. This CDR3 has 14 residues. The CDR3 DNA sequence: TGTGCCTGGAGTGCCCGGGACTTTTCCTACGAGCAGTACTTC. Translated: CAWSARDFSYEQYF.

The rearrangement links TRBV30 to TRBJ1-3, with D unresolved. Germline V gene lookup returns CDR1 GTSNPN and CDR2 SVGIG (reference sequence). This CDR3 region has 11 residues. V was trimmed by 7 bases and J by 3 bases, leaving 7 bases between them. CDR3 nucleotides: TGTGCCTCGGGGTTTGGAAACACCATATATTTT. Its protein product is CASGFGNTIYF.

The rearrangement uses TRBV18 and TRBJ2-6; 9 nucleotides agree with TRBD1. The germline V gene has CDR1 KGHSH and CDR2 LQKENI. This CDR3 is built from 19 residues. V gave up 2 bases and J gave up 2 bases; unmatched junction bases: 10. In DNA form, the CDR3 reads TGTGCCAGCTCACCAATTCAGCGGGACAGGGTACCTGGGGCCAACGTCCTGACTTTC. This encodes CASSPIQRDRVPGANVLTF.

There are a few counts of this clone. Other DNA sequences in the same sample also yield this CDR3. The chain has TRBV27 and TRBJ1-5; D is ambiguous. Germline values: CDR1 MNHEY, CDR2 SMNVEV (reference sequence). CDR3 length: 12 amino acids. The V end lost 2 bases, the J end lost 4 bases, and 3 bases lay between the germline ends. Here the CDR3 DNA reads TGTGCCAGCAGTTTAGGGAATCAGCCCCAGCATTTT. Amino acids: CASSLGNQPQHF.

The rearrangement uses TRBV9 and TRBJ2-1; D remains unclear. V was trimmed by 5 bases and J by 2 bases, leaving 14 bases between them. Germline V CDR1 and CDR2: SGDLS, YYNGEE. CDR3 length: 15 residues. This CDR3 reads CASSVRMGPYNEQFF. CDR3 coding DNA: TGTGCCAGCAGTGTTAGGATGGGTCCCTACAATGAGCAGTTCTTC.

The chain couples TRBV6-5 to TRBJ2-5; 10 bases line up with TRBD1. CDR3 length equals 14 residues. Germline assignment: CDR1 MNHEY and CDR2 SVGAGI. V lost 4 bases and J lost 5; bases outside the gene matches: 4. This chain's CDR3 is CASSLGQGTETQYF. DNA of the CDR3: TGTGCCAGCAGTTTGGGACAGGGGACGGAGACCCAGTACTTC.

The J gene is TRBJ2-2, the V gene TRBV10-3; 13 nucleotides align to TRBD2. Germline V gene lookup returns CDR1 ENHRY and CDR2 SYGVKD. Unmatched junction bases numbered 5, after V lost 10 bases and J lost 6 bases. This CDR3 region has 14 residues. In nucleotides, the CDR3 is TGTGCCACGAAGGGACTAGCGGGGCCCGGGGAGCTGTTTTTT. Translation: CATKGLAGPGELFF.

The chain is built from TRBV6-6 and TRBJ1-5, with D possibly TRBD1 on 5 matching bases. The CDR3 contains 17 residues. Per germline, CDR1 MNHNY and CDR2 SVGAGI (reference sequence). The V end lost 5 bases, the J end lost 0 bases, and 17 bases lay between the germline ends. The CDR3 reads CASSPAPQGYSNQPQHF. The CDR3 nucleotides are TGTGCCAGCAGTCCGGCCCCTCAGGGATATAGCAATCAGCCCCAGCATTTT.

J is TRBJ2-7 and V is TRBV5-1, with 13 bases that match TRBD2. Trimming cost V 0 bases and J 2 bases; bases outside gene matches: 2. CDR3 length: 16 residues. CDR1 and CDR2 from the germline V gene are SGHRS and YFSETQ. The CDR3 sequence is CASSLGLAGGTYEQYF. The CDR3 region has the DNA TGCGCCAGCAGCTTGGGACTAGCGGGGGGAACCTACGAGCAGTACTTC. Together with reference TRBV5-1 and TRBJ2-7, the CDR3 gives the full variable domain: KAGVTQTPRYLIKTRGQQVTLSCSPISGHRSVSWYQQTPGQGLQFLFEYFSETQRNKGNFPGRFSGRQFSNSRSEMNVSTLELGDSALYLCASSLGLAGGTYEQYFGPGTRLTVT.

The CDR3 DNA is TGTGCCAGCAGTTATAGTGGAAACACCATATATTTT. Translation: CASSYSGNTIYF. The gene calls are TRBV12-3 or TRBV12-4 and TRBJ1-3; D is undetermined. The germline V and J ends were trimmed by 4 bases and 3 bases, with 4 bases remaining between them. The CDR3 extends over 12 amino acids.